This TCR beta chain was recorded in a study of OX40 agonist ivuxolimab in advanced cancers. Germline CDR1 is SGHTA and CDR2 is FQGNSA. The CDR3 sequence is 15 residues long. Sequencing used immunoSEQ multiplex PCR; TCRdb keeps in-frame clones, though not all of them. The sample lists tens of thousands of clones, approximately 90% occurring once. The V call is TRBV7-2, the J call TRBJ2-5; D is ambiguous. The DNA end is a closer match to TRBJ2-7, so the J assignment may be wrong. This specimen consisted of CD4+ or CD8+ T cells sorted from blood, obtained in a trial of the OX40 agonist ivuxolimab. The TCR sequence derives from an adult with an advanced solid tumor such as melanoma, head and neck, liver or kidney cancer. The CDR3 protein is CASSELKVVDYEQYF. The CDR3, as DNA: TGTGCCAGCAGCGAACTAAAGGTGGTGGACTACGAGCAGTACTTC.